This T cell receptor (beta chain) originates from a study of cytomegalovirus exposure and HLA in healthy donors. Regarding this clone: Its antigen is not known.

Germline V gene lookup returns CDR1 SGDLS and CDR2 YYNGEE. V was trimmed by 0 bases and J by 0 bases, leaving 7 bases between them. The CDR3 length is 14 residues. Amplification used 60 Vbeta primers and 13 Jbeta primers. Generated by immunoSEQ multiplex PCR, the TCRdb table keeps only in-frame clones and is missing some. Of about 160,000 clones listed, around 76% are singletons. Whole-study results and caveats: As was reported, the HLA-A and HLA-B alleles of most subjects were accurately predicted from TCR beta sequences. Earlier analysis looked at TCR beta V segments, and most were productive about 87% or about 30% of the time.

J is TRBJ2-7 and V is TRBV9, with a weak D call TRBD2 (5 bases). The sample was PBMCs. The receptor's source is a man in his forties in good health and CMV-seropositive. CDR3 coding DNA: TGTGCCAGCAGCGTAGCTAGCAGCTCCTACGAGCAGTACTTC. Protein: CASSVASSSYEQYF.